The 16 T cell receptor beta chains below all came from one sample that was sequenced in a study of blood T cell repertoires in COVID-19. TCRdb's copy holds only in-frame clones and misses some; the assay was immunoSEQ multiplex PCR. The sample includes 73,000 or so clones, about 86% seen only once; the top ten take around 5%. Material: peripheral blood. The receptors originated from a man over 45 with active COVID-19.

This rearrangement joins TRBV6-5 to TRBJ1-1; 7 bases are a match to TRBD1. With V trimmed by 7 bases and J by 6 bases, 8 bases remained unmatched. Germline assignment: CDR1 MNHEY and CDR2 SVGAGI. The CDR3 covers 13 residues. CDR3 in amino acids: CASTRTGDPEAFF. Written as DNA, the CDR3 is TGTGCCAGCACTAGAACAGGGGATCCTGAAGCTTTCTTT.

This clone has a single count. The rearrangement links TRBV7-9 to TRBJ1-2; the D is unclear. The germline V and J ends were trimmed by 1 base and 2 bases, with 8 bases remaining between them. Germline lookup yields CDR1 SEHNR and CDR2 FQNEAQ (reference sequence). There are 14 residues in the CDR3. The CDR3 spells CASSLEWQNYGYTF. CDR3 sequence (DNA): TGTGCCAGCAGCTTAGAATGGCAGAACTATGGCTACACCTTC. Drawing the rest from reference TRBV7-9 and TRBJ1-2, the complete variable domain is DTGVSQNPRHKITKRGQNVTFRCDPISEHNRLYWYRQTLGQGPEFLTYFQNEAQLEKSRLLSDRFSAERPKGSFSTLEIQRTEQGDSAMYLCASSLEWQNYGYTFGSGTRLTVV.

The V call is TRBV5-4, the J call TRBJ2-5; 10 positions agree with TRBD1. V gave up 4 bases and J gave up 4 bases; unmatched junction bases: 7. The CDR3 is made up of 15 amino acids. Germline lookup yields CDR1 SGHNT and CDR2 YYREEE (reference sequence). CDR3 sequence: CASSPPGQGVETQYF. CDR3 nucleotide sequence: TGTGCCAGCAGCCCCCCCGGACAGGGGGTAGAGACCCAGTACTTC.

This clone was picked up many times. J is TRBJ2-6 and V is TRBV7-3, with 7 bases fitting TRBD1. CDR1 and CDR2 (germline): SGHTA, FQGTGA. The CDR3 is made up of 19 amino acids. The V segment lost 2 bases and the J segment 0 bases; nucleotides outside the gene matches: 10. In DNA, the CDR3 is TGTGCCAGCAGCTTACCCCCGGGACAGTTCTCCTCTGGGGCCAACGTCCTGACTTTC. It specifies CASSLPPGQFSSGANVLTF.

As DNA, the CDR3 is TGCGCCAGCAGTCGGGGGACAGGACAAGAGACCCAGTACTTC. Protein: CASSRGTGQETQYF. The V and J genes are TRBV5-1 and TRBJ2-5, with 8 bases matching TRBD1. CDR1 is SGHRS, CDR2 YFSETQ, per germline. The CDR3 sequence is 14 residues long. Germline trimming cut 5 bases from V and 2 bases from J; bases unmatched to any gene: 5.

For the CDR3, the DNA is TGTGCCAGCTCACCTTCTAGCGGGGGAAACAATGAGCAGTTCTTC. This encodes CASSPSSGGNNEQFF. This chain uses TRBV18 with TRBJ2-1, with 10 bases identical to TRBD2. CDR3 length: 15 residues. Germline-derived CDR1 and CDR2 are KGHSH and LQKENI. V lost 3 bases, J lost 5 bases, and 4 bases stayed unmatched.

The rearrangement uses TRBV11-3 and TRBJ2-7, with 10 bases matching TRBD1. The length of the CDR3 is 14 residues. V shed 3 bases, J shed 5 bases, and the junction held 4 bases outside the gene matches. In germline, CDR1 is SGHNT, CDR2 YENEEA. In nucleotides, the CDR3 is TGTGCCAGCAGCTTCGGACAGGGGGGGCACGAGCAGTACTTC. This gives the protein CASSFGQGGHEQYF.

This chain joins TRBV24-1 and TRBJ2-5; tentative D call: TRBD1 (5 bases). In germline, CDR1 is KGHDR, CDR2 SFDVKD. The length of the CDR3 is 13 residues. Trimming shortened V by 1 base and J by 13 bases, and 15 bases separated the two germline ends. This CDR3 reads CATSDFSRQGWYF. CDR3 sequence (DNA): TGTGCCACCAGTGATTTCTCTCGGCAGGGTTGGTACTTC.

The rearrangement links TRBV11-2 to TRBJ1-1; weak D call: TRBD1 (5 bases). Between the trimmed V and J ends, which lost 5 bases and 3 bases, there was a span of 22 bases. The CDR3 loop spans 17 amino acids. CDR1 is SGHAT and CDR2 is FQNNGV in the germline V gene. CDR3 region: CASSDSKGAGYYTEAFF. CDR3 nucleotides: TGTGCCAGCAGCGACAGTAAAGGGGCAGGCTATTACACTGAAGCTTTCTTT.

This clone came up once. The chain employs TRBV28 and TRBJ2-7, with 7 positions matching TRBD2. The CDR3 covers 15 residues. V shed 3 bases, J shed 1 base, and the junction held 6 bases outside the gene matches. Germline V CDR1 and CDR2: MDHEN, SYDVKM. The CDR3 spells CASSFVGGDSYEQYF. CDR3 DNA: TGTGCCAGCAGTTTTGTGGGAGGGGATTCCTACGAGCAGTACTTC.

This chain links TRBV3-1 (or the pseudogene TRBV3-2) with TRBJ1-1; 7 bases are a match to TRBD1. The V gene's germline CDR1 is LGHDT and CDR2 YNNKEL (reference sequence). The CDR3 totals 16 residues. V gave up 2 bases and J gave up 8 bases; unmatched junction bases: 14. Written as DNA, the CDR3 is TGTGCCAGCAGCCAACCTTCTTCGGGACAGTTAGAAGAAGCTTTCTTT. Translated, it gives CASSQPSSGQLEEAFF.

The chain is built from TRBV7-5 and TRBJ2-3; the table gives TRBD2 as D, unverified against the DNA. TRBV7-5 corresponds to a pseudogene. The CDR3 has 16 residues. This chain's CDR3 is CVRPFSRGNGTDTQYF. The CDR3 DNA sequence: TGTGTCAGACCATTCTCAAGAGGGAACGGCACAGATACGCAGTATTTT.

This chain links TRBV21-1 with TRBJ2-1; the table's D call of TRBD2 was not tested on the DNA. TRBV21-1 represents a pseudogene. The CDR3 has 18 amino acids. The CDR3 nucleotides are TGTGCCAGCAGCACCCCCCAGCTTGAGCGGGACGATTACAATGAGCAGTTCTTC. Translation gives CASSTPQLERDDYNEQFF.

The CDR3 DNA follows: TGTGCCAGCAGCTTAAGCGGGGTCGCCTACAATGAGCAGTTCTTC. Amino acids: CASSLSGVAYNEQFF. The gene calls are TRBV7-2 and TRBJ2-1; 7 positions agree with TRBD2. This CDR3 is built from 15 residues. Germline loops: CDR1 SGHTA, CDR2 FQGNSA. V dropped 2 bases and J dropped 2; count of bases not matched to a gene: 3.

V and J are TRBV7-2 and TRBJ1-6; 7 bases line up with TRBD1. V was clipped by 5 bases and J by 7 bases; unmatched bases: 8. Germline-derived CDR1 and CDR2 are SGHTA and FQGNSA. CDR3 size: 15 residues. The CDR3 region is CASSPRTGDNSPLHF. CDR3 nucleotide sequence: TGTGCCAGCAGCCCCCGGACAGGAGACAATTCACCCCTCCACTTT.

This sequence joins TRBV7-8 and TRBJ1-5; 7 bases agree with TRBD1. This CDR3 is 14 amino acids long. The germline CDR1 and CDR2 sequences are SGHVS and FQNEAQ. V dropped 7 bases and J dropped 7; count of bases not matched to a gene: 10. Here the CDR3 reads CASTNQQGWQPQHF. The CDR3, as DNA: TGTGCCAGCACAAACCAACAGGGGTGGCAGCCCCAGCATTTT.